These 20 T cell receptor beta chains were all obtained from the same sample, sequenced in a study of spatial heterogeneity in lung cancer. The sample's time point: sample taken at primary tumor resection. Tumor, nontumor lung or frozen PBMC supplied whole RNA, sequenced without sorting. A single record per CDR3 protein comes from TCRdb applying MiXCR to the 5' RACE reads. The table lists around 26,000 distinct CDR3 sequences, under 8% of them singletons. The sequencing here drew on PBMCs, taken at surgery. The receptors derive from a male donor with early-stage non-small cell lung cancer.

There are many counts of this clonotype. The chain links TRBV28 to TRBJ1-2; D might be TRBD1 (5 bases). Per the germline V gene, CDR1 is MDHEN and CDR2 is SYDVKM. With 4 bases removed from V and 2 bases from J, the gap between germline ends came to 20 bases. This CDR3 is 17 amino acids long. DNA for the CDR3: TGTGCCAGCAGTTCAGTCCTCCGTGGGACCGAGAACTATGGCTACACCTTC. Translating it yields CASSSVLRGTENYGYTF.

This clonotype showed up many times. The chain combines TRBV5-1 with TRBJ2-7; tentative D call: TRBD2 (5 bases). Germline-derived CDR1 and CDR2 are SGHRS and YFSETQ. The ends were cut back, 2 bases at V and 4 bases at J, with 7 bases in the middle. This CDR3 contains 12 residues. CDR3 residues: CASSFPGYEQYF. The CDR3 DNA follows: TGCGCCAGCAGCTTCCCGGGATACGAGCAGTACTTC. The full variable domain, rest sourced from reference TRBV5-1 and TRBJ2-7, is KAGVTQTPRYLIKTRGQQVTLSCSPISGHRSVSWYQQTPGQGLQFLFEYFSETQRNKGNFPGRFSGRQFSNSRSEMNVSTLELGDSALYLCASSFPGYEQYFGPGTRLTVT.

This clonotype was observed many times. DNA for the CDR3: TGTGCCAGCAGCTTGGGCAACTATGGCTACACCTTC. Translating gives CASSLGNYGYTF. This rearrangement joins TRBV7-9 to TRBJ1-2; D gene ambiguous. The V gene's germline CDR1 is SEHNR and CDR2 FQNEAQ (reference sequence). The CDR3 runs 12 residues. Trimming cost V 3 bases and J 2 bases, with 4 bases left between them.

This clonotype was detected many times. This chain connects TRBV18 to TRBJ2-7, with D perhaps TRBD1 or TRBD2 (5 bases each). Trimming cost V 4 bases and J 3 bases, with 13 bases left between them. The CDR3 is 14 residues long. Germline V lookup: CDR1 KGHSH, CDR2 LQKENI. The CDR3 sequence: CASSRGSQDYEQYF. CDR3 nucleotides: TGTGCCAGCTCACGGGGGTCCCAGGACTACGAGCAGTACTTC.

This clonotype was seen repeatedly, ten times or more. The chain recombines TRBV28 with TRBJ1-3; the match to TRBD1 covers 9 bases. Germline CDR1 is MDHEN and CDR2 is SYDVKM. After removal of 9 bases from V and 0 bases from J, the junction contained 9 bases not matched to a gene. The CDR3 is 16 residues long. CDR3 protein: CASKTGGDFSGNTIYF. CDR3 DNA: TGTGCCAGTAAAACAGGGGGCGACTTCTCTGGAAACACCATATATTTT.

This clonotype was counted many times. The genes are TRBV20-1 and TRBJ1-2; D call uncertain. This CDR3 region has 14 residues. Trimming removed 0 bases from V and 7 bases from J, with 15 bases in between. CDR1 and CDR2 from the germline V gene are DFQATT and SNEGSKA (reference sequence). CDR3 sequence reads: CSARDGSLEGGYTF. In DNA, the CDR3 is TGCAGTGCTAGAGACGGATCTCTGGAAGGTGGCTACACCTTC.

This clonotype occurred many times. This sequence joins TRBV10-3 and TRBJ2-1, with a tentative D call TRBD2 (7 bases). Germline V gene data show CDR1 as ENHRY and CDR2 as SYGVKD. V lost 7 bases to trimming and J lost 6 bases, with 19 bases between them. This CDR3 spans 15 amino acids. CDR3 sequence (DNA): TGTGCCATCAAGGGGGTAGCGGGTGACGGCAATGAGCAGTTCTTC. Encoded protein: CAIKGVAGDGNEQFF.

This clonotype was observed at least ten times. The chain links TRBV7-8 to TRBJ1-3; no firm D call. The CDR3 covers 13 residues. In germline, CDR1 is SGHVS, CDR2 FQNEAQ. V shed 4 bases and J shed 3 bases, with 7 bases lying between them. DNA of the CDR3: TGTGCCAGCAGCTACGGCCATGGAAACACCATATATTTT. Amino acids: CASSYGHGNTIYF.

This chain connects TRBV24-1 to TRBJ2-5; 8 positions match TRBD1. Germline assignment: CDR1 KGHDR and CDR2 SFDVKD. CDR3 length: 15 residues. Trimming took 3 bases from V and 7 from J; bases not matched to a gene: 9. CDR3 DNA: TGTGCCACCAGTGATCCCAGACAGGGGTCGGTGACCCAGTACTTC. Translated, it gives CATSDPRQGSVTQYF.

Only a few counts were recorded for this clonotype. The chain carries TRBV11-2 and TRBJ2-5; D not certain. Germline V CDR1 and CDR2: SGHAT, FQNNGV. Trimming took off 6 bases at V and 1 base at J, with 9 bases between the two ends. The CDR3 consists of 13 residues. The CDR3 is CASSQDSQETQYF. CDR3 DNA: TGTGCCAGCAGTCAAGATTCCCAAGAGACCCAGTACTTC.

The sample holds a few counts of this clonotype. The chain recombines TRBV12-5 with TRBJ2-2, with D perhaps matching TRBD1 or TRBD2 (6 bases each). With 5 bases removed from V and 5 bases from J, the gap between germline ends came to 21 bases. The V gene's germline CDR1 is LGHNT and CDR2 FRNRAP. This CDR3 has 17 residues. For the CDR3, the DNA is TGTGCTAGTGGTCCCGGCGGGACATTCAGAAATACCGGGGAGCTGTTTTTT. Its translation is CASGPGGTFRNTGELFF.

The V call is TRBV20-1, the J call TRBJ1-5, with D tentatively TRBD1 (5 bases). The germline V gene has CDR1 DFQATT and CDR2 SNEGSKA (reference sequence). V was trimmed by 1 base and J by 3 bases, leaving 7 bases between them. The CDR3 consists of 13 residues. Written as DNA, the CDR3 is TGCAGTGCTAGAGGACAGTTCAATCAGCCCCAGCATTTT. Translating gives CSARGQFNQPQHF.

Judged by abundance, this clonotype is medium-sized. The chain carries TRBV28 and TRBJ2-4; the D gene is possibly TRBD2 (6 bases). This CDR3 has 15 residues. The V and J ends lost 8 bases and 2 bases respectively, with 16 bases between them. In germline, CDR1 is MDHEN, CDR2 SYDVKM. The CDR3 nucleotides are TGTGCCAGCGGATTAAGGGGAGGCTCCAAAAACATTCAGTACTTC. Translating it yields CASGLRGGSKNIQYF.

This clonotype was seen a handful of times. The gene calls are TRBV3-1 and TRBJ1-5, with D hard to call. Germline V gives CDR1 LGHDT, CDR2 YNNKEL (reference sequence). CDR3 length: 12 amino acids. The V end was cut by 3 bases, the J end by 7 bases, with 7 bases between. CDR3: CASSQGVQPQHF. CDR3 in DNA: TGTGCCAGCAGCCAGGGAGTACAGCCCCAGCATTTT. The complete variable domain, with remaining parts taken from reference TRBV3-1 and TRBJ1-5, reads DTAVSQTPKYLVTQMGNDKSIKCEQNLGHDTMYWYKQDSKKFLKIMFSYNNKELIINETVPNRFSPKSPDKAHLNLHINSLELGDSAVYFCASSQGVQPQHFGDGTRLSIL.

This clonotype was recorded at least ten times. The chain uses TRBV3-1 and TRBJ2-1, with TRBD2 matching over 7 bases. Germline-derived CDR1 and CDR2 are LGHDT and YNNKEL (reference sequence). The V and J ends lost 3 bases and 6 bases, in that order; junction bases with no gene match: 8. The CDR3 covers 15 residues. The CDR3 nucleotides are TGTGCCAGCAGCCAGAGCAGCGGGATGTTCAATGAGCAGTTCTTC. It codes for CASSQSSGMFNEQFF.

This clonotype showed up many times. V gene TRBV28 combines with J gene TRBJ2-3; 7 bases align to TRBD2. J gave up 3 bases and V 6 bases, and 6 bases lay outside the gene matches. CDR3 size: 14 residues. From germline, CDR1 is MDHEN and CDR2 SYDVKM. The CDR3 bases are TGTGCCAGCAGCAGTGGCGGGGGAACAGATACGCAGTATTTT. Protein product: CASSSGGGTDTQYF.

This clonotype was seen a single time. The chain employs TRBV2 and TRBJ1-5; 7 bases match TRBD1. V shed 8 bases and J 1 base; nucleotides not matched to a gene: 8. This CDR3 has 15 amino acids. CDR1 is SNHLY, CDR2 FYNNEI, per germline. CDR3 amino acids: CASGRQGISNQPQHF. The CDR3 DNA sequence: TGTGCCAGCGGTAGACAGGGTATAAGCAATCAGCCCCAGCATTTT.

This rearrangement joins TRBV27 to TRBJ2-2; unclear D gene. Trimming shortened V by 0 bases and J by 5 bases, and 10 bases separated the two germline ends. CDR1 MNHEY and CDR2 SMNVEV come from the germline V gene (reference sequence). The CDR3 consists of 15 residues. CDR3 amino acids: CASSLSPRMTGELFF. In DNA form, the CDR3 reads TGTGCCAGCAGTTTATCGCCTAGAATGACCGGGGAGCTGTTTTTT.

This clonotype has ten or more counts. The CDR3 sequence is CASSLGSTSTDTQYF. CDR3 coding DNA: TGTGCCAGCAGTTTGGGCAGTACTAGCACAGATACGCAGTATTTT. This sequence joins TRBV28 and TRBJ2-3; D not resolved. Germline lookup yields CDR1 MDHEN and CDR2 SYDVKM. The CDR3 is made up of 15 amino acids. Trimming pared 3 bases from V and 0 bases from J, leaving 10 bases between.

In its sample, this clonotype ranks as medium-sized (0.01 to 0.1%). CDR3 residues: CASSSGTVYEQYV. CDR3 sequence (DNA): TGTGCCAGCAGCTCCGGGACAGTCTACGAGCAGTACGTC. The rearrangement links TRBV28 to TRBJ2-7; 7 nucleotides match TRBD1. The CDR3 is 13 residues long. Losses at the gene ends were 6 bases for V and 3 bases for J; bases not matched to a gene: 5. Per the germline V gene, CDR1 is MDHEN and CDR2 is SYDVKM.